The following is a T cell receptor (beta chain) sequence with its context. This entry comes from a study of blood T cell repertoires in COVID-19. Study as a whole: Both acute and convalescent COVID-19 samples were obtained from the United States, Italy and Spain.

The CDR3 totals 16 residues. Repertoires were generated with immunoSEQ multiplex PCR, while TCRdb's copy carries only in-frame clones and drops some. This sample has about 310,000 clones, with roughly 86% found just once. V usage is TRBV21-1 and J usage is TRBJ2-1; TRBD2 is taken as the D call from the table, unchecked against the DNA. TRBV21-1 is classified as a pseudogene. Sequenced sample: peripheral blood. The receptor's source is a man aged 65 to 79 with acute or convalescent COVID-19. The CDR3: CASSKEAGLLYNEQFF. The CDR3 DNA is TGTGCCAGCAGCAAAGAAGCGGGGCTTCTTTACAATGAGCAGTTCTTC.